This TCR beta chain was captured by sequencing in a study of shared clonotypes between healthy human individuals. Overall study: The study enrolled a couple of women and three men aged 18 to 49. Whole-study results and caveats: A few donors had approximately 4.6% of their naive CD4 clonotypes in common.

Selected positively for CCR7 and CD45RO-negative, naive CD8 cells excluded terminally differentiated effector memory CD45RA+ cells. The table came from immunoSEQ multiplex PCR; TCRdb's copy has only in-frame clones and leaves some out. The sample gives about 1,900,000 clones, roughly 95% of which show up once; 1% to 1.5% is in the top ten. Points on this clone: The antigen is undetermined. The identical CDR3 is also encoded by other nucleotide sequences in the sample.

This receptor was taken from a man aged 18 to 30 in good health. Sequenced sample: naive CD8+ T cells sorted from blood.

In nucleotides, the CDR3 is TGCGCCAGCAGCCAAAGAGCAGGTTACGAGCAGTACTTC. It is translated as CASSQRAGYEQYF. The gene calls are TRBV4-1 and TRBJ2-7, with unresolved D. This CDR3 is built from 13 residues. CDR1 and CDR2 from the germline V gene are MGHRA and YSYEKL. V dropped 2 bases and J dropped 4 bases, with 9 bases sitting between them.